This T cell receptor beta chain was sequenced in a study of neurological immune-mediated disorders. 5'RACE generated cDNA with 10-nucleotide random UMIs. In TCRdb, the 5' RACE reads were re-called with MiXCR into one record per CDR3 protein. The data show over 45,000 distinct CDR3 sequences, approximately 3.3% seen once. Study-wide results and caveats: HTLV-1-associated myelopathy displayed the greatest TCR clonal expansion, and multiple sclerosis exhibited the smallest, lower than that of healthy controls. Sharing of CDR3 amino acid sequences among expanded clones across subjects was absent, suggesting private repertoires in all groups. One cluster of related CDR3 sequences contained, by phylogenetic grouping, the repertoires of 18 of 34 multiple sclerosis patients and formed a possible signature.

Germline CDR1 reads SGHTA; CDR2 reads FQGTGA. CDR3 length: 13 amino acids. Trimming stripped 3 bases from V and 1 base from J, with 5 bases between. Notes on this clonotype: Antigen specificity is unknown.

The receptor was derived from a man between 35 and 55 years old with multiple sclerosis. The sample was PBMCs. V usage is TRBV7-3 and J usage is TRBJ2-3; no clear D. As DNA, the CDR3 is TGTGCCAGCAGCTTCTCAGGCACAGATACGCAGTATTTT. Translated: CASSFSGTDTQYF.